Following are 12 T cell receptor beta chains from one sample sequenced in a study of shared clonotypes between healthy human individuals. Clones were read by immunoSEQ multiplex PCR, and TCRdb kept only the in-frame ones, dropping some. The table shows about 2 million clones, with 85% to 95% occurring only once. What was sequenced was naive CD4+ T cells sorted from blood. The subset was: CD45RA+ positively selected. The source is a man in his late teens or twenties in good health.

The chain carries TRBV18 and TRBJ1-4, with D possibly being TRBD1 (5 bases). The CDR3 is 16 residues long. Germline V gene sequence: CDR1 KGHSH, CDR2 LQKENI. Trimming took 0 bases from V and 3 from J, leaving 11 bases between them. As DNA, the CDR3 is TGTGCCAGCTCACCACCGACGGCAGGGTCTAATGAAAAACTGTTTTTT. Translated: CASSPPTAGSNEKLFF.

The J gene is TRBJ2-7, the V gene TRBV6-5; D tentatively fits TRBD1 or TRBD2 (5 bases each). Trimming cost V 7 bases and J 1 base, with 14 bases left between them. Looked up from germline, CDR1 is MNHEY and CDR2 is SVGAGI. CDR3 length: 14 residues. In DNA, the CDR3 is TGTGCCAGCAACCGGGACGGACGGTCCTACGAGCAGTACTTC. Translated, it gives CASNRDGRSYEQYF.

The chain is built from TRBV6-1 and TRBJ2-3; 7 bases map to TRBD2. The CDR3 has 14 amino acids. V gave up 7 bases and J gave up 4 bases; unmatched junction bases: 8. The germline gives CDR1 MNHNS, CDR2 SASEGT. The CDR3 spells CASMREGRADTQYF. For the CDR3, the DNA is TGTGCCAGCATGAGGGAGGGGCGGGCAGATACGCAGTATTTT.

The chain uses TRBV10-3 and TRBJ2-2; 13 bases are a match to TRBD2. V dropped 0 bases and J dropped 0; count of bases not matched to a gene: 4. The CDR3 covers 19 residues. CDR1 is ENHRY, CDR2 SYGVKD, per germline. The CDR3 is CAISESRLAGGPNTGELFF. Written as DNA, the CDR3 is TGTGCCATCAGTGAGTCGCGACTAGCGGGGGGACCGAACACCGGGGAGCTGTTTTTT.

The J gene is TRBJ1-2, the V gene TRBV7-2, with TRBD1 matching 7 bases. The length of the CDR3 is 13 residues. The trim removed 3 bases at V and 3 bases at J, leaving 1 base unmatched. Germline CDR1 and CDR2: SGHTA and FQGNSA. CDR3 sequence (DNA): TGTGCCAGCAGCTTCACAGGGGACTATGGCTACACCTTC. It is translated as CASSFTGDYGYTF.

The chain uses TRBV7-9 and TRBJ2-3; TRBD1 agrees at 10 bases. Trimming cost V 6 bases and J 3 bases; bases outside gene matches: 15. This CDR3 has 18 amino acids. CDR1 SEHNR and CDR2 FQNEAQ come from the germline V gene (reference sequence). CDR3 loop: CASRRTGGAGTMTDTQYF. CDR3 nucleotides: TGTGCCAGCAGACGGACAGGGGGTGCGGGGACTATGACAGATACGCAGTATTTT.

V is TRBV6-1 and J is TRBJ1-5, with a tentative D call TRBD1 (5 bases). The V end was cut by 3 bases, the J end by 2 bases, with 11 bases between. Germline V lookup: CDR1 MNHNS, CDR2 SASEGT. The CDR3 runs 15 residues. CDR3 nucleotides: TGTGCCAGCAGTGATCCAGGGAGGGGCAATCAGCCCCAGCATTTT. It codes for CASSDPGRGNQPQHF.

The CDR3 region is CASSVAISGSTDTQYF. Here the CDR3 DNA reads TGTGCCAGCAGCGTAGCTATTAGCGGGAGCACAGATACGCAGTATTTT. This chain links TRBV9 with TRBJ2-3; 7 bases match TRBD2. From germline, CDR1 is SGDLS and CDR2 YYNGEE. This CDR3 has 16 amino acids. V lost 0 bases to trimming and J lost 0 bases; unmatched junction nucleotides: 4.

This rearrangement joins TRBV6-6 to TRBJ1-2, with D perhaps matching TRBD1 (5 bases). The V and J ends lost 2 bases and 0 bases respectively, with 7 bases between them. The CDR3 sequence is 14 residues long. In germline, CDR1 is MNHNY, CDR2 SVGAGI (reference sequence). CDR3 DNA: TGTGCCAGCAGTTACCAGGGAGCTAACTATGGCTACACCTTC. This sequence encodes CASSYQGANYGYTF.

V usage is TRBV6-6 and J usage is TRBJ2-5; no reliable D call. The CDR3 loop spans 13 amino acids. Germline V gene sequence: CDR1 MNHNY, CDR2 SVGAGI (reference sequence). With 2 bases removed from V and 1 base from J, the gap between germline ends came to 5 bases. The CDR3 here is CASSYRVQETQYF. DNA for the CDR3: TGTGCCAGCAGTTACAGGGTCCAAGAGACCCAGTACTTC.

J is TRBJ1-6 and V is TRBV30; D is unresolved. Germline V gene lookup returns CDR1 GTSNPN and CDR2 SVGIG (reference sequence). Deletions cut 3 bases from V and 6 bases from J, with 9 bases between. The CDR3 covers 13 residues. CDR3 sequence (DNA): TGTGCCTGGAGCTTAGGCCCTAATTCACCCCTCCACTTT. Its translation is CAWSLGPNSPLHF. Full variable domain (rest looked up from reference TRBV30 and TRBJ1-6): SQTIHQWPATLVQPVGSPLSLECTVEGTSNPNLYWYRQAAGRGLQLLFYSVGIGQISSEVPQNLSASRPQDRQFILSSKKLLLSDSGFYLCAWSLGPNSPLHFGNGTRLTVT.

Remarks on this clone: Being one base from a much bigger clone, this may be a read error. This chain uses TRBV12-1 with TRBJ2-5. TRBV12-1 is recorded as a pseudogene. The CDR3 covers 11 residues. The CDR3 is CASSSQETQYF. CDR3 coding DNA: TGTGCCAGCAGCTCCCAAGAGACCCAGTACTTC.